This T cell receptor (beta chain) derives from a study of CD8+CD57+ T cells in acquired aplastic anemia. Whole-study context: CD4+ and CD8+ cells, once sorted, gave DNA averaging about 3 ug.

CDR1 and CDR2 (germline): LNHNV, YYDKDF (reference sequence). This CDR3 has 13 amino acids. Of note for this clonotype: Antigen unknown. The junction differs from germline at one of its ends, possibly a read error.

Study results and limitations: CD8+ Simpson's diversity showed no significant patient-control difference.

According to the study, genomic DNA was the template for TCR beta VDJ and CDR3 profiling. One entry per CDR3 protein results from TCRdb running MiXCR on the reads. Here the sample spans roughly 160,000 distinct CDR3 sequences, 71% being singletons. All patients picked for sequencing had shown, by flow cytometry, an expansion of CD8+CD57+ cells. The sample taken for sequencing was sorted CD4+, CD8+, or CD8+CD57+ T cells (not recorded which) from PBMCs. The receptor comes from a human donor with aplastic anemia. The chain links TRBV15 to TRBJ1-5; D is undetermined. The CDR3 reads CATSRVGGQPRHF. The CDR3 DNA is TGTGCCACCAGCAGAGTTGGCGGCCAGCCCCGGCATTTT.